This TCR beta chain was sequenced in a study of cytomegalovirus exposure and HLA in healthy donors. The PCR employed 60 Vbeta primers together with 13 Jbeta primers. Profiling relied on immunoSEQ multiplex PCR, and the TCRdb table lists in-frame clones only, not all of them. The data contain about 160,000 clones, around 81% of them singletons. The CDR3 is 15 amino acids. Germline trimming cut 1 base from V and 8 bases from J; bases unmatched to any gene: 8. Germline V gene sequence: CDR1 LNHDA, CDR2 SQIVND (reference sequence). The material sequenced was PBMCs. This chain joins TRBV19 and TRBJ2-1, with 7 nucleotides matching TRBD2. The receptor was isolated from a woman in her forties or fifties in good health and CMV-seronegative. The CDR3, as DNA: TGTGCCAGTAGTATAGCCCGGTGGGGGGGGGATGAGCAGTTCTTC. It is translated as CASSIARWGGDEQFF.